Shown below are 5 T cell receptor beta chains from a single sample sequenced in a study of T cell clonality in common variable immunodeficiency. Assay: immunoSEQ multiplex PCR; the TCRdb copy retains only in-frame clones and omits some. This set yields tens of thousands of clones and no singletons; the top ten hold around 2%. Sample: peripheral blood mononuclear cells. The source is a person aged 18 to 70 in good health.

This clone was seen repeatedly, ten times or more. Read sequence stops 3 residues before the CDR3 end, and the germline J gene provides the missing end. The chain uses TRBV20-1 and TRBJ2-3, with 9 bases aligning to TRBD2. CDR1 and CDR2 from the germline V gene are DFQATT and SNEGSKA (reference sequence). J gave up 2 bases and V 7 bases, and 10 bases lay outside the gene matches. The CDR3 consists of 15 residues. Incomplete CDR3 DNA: TGCAGTGGGCTTTTAGCGGGAGCCCTCACAGATACG. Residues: CSGLLAGALTDT. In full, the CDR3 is CSGLLAGALTDTQYF.

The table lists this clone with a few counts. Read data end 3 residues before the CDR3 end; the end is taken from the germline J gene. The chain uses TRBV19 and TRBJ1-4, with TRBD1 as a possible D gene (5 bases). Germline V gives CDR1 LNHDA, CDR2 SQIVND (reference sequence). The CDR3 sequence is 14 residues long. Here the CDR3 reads CASSITSGANVLFF. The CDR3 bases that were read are TGTGCCAGTAGTATTACCTCTGGGGCCAACGTA.

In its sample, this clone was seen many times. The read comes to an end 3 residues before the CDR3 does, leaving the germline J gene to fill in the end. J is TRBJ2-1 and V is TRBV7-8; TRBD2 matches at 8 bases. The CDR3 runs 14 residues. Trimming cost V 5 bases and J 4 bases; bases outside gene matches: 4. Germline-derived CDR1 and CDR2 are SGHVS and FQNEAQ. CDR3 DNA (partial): TGTGCCAGCAGCACTAGCGGAGTATACAATGAG. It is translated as CASSTSGVYNE. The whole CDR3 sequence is CASSTSGVYNEQFF. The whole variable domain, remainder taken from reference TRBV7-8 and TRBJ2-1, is GAGVSQSPRYKVAKRGQDVALRCDPISGHVSLFWYQQALGQGPEFLTYFQNEAQLDKSGLPSDRFFAERPEGSVSTLKIQRTQQEDSAVYLCASSTSGVYNEQFFGPGTRLTVL.

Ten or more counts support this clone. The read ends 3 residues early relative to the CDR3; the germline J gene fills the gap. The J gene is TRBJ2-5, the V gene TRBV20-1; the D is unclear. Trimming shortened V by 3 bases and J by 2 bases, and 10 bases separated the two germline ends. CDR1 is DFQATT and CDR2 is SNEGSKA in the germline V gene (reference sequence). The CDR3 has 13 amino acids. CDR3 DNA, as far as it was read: TGCAGTGCTAGGAGTAGGCGGCAAGAGACC. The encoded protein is CSARSRRQET. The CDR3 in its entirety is CSARSRRQETQYF.

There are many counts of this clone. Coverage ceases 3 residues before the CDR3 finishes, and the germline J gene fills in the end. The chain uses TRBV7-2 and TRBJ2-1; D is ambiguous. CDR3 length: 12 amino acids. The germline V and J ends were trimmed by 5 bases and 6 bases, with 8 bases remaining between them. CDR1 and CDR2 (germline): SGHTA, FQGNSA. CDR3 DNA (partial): TGTGCCAGCAGCCTCACAAGCAATGAG. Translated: CASSLTSNE. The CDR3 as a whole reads CASSLTSNEQFF.